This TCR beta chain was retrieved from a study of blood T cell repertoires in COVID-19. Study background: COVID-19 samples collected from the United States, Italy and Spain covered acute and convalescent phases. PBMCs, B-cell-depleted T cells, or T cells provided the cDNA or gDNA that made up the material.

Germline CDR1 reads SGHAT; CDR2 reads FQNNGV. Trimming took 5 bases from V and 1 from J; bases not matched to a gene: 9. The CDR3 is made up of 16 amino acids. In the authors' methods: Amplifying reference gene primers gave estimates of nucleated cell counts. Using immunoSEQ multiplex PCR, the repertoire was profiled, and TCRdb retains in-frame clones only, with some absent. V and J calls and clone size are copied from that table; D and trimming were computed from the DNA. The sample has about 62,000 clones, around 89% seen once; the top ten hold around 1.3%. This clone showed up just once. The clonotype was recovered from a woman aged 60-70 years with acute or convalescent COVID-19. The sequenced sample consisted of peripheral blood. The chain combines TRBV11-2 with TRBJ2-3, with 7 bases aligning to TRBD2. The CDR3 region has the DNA TGTGCCAGCAGCCCCCGAGCGGCGGGAGGCACAGATACGCAGTATTTT. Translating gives CASSPRAAGGTDTQYF. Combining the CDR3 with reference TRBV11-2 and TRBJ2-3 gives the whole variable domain EAGVAQSPRYKIIEKRQSVAFWCNPISGHATLYWYQQILGQGPKLLIQFQNNGVVDDSQLPKDRFSAERLKGVDSTLKIQPAKLEDSAVYLCASSPRAAGGTDTQYFGPGTRLTVL.